This is a list of T cell receptor beta chains from one sample in a study of OX40 agonist ivuxolimab in advanced cancers. Here immunoSEQ multiplex PCR was the method, and the copy in TCRdb shows in-frame clones only, minus some. Here the sample spans 53,000 or so clones, about four fifths being singletons. The specimen comprised CD4+ or CD8+ T cells sorted from blood, sampled in a trial of the OX40 agonist ivuxolimab. These receptors all come from an adult with an advanced solid tumor such as melanoma, head and neck, liver or kidney cancer. CDR3s include the opening cysteine and the closing phenylalanine or tryptophan. D genes are given only for firm matches. Expanded clones get a size class; other rows say once, few or many, or leave the size out.

J gene	D gene	clone size	V gene	CDR3 DNA	CDR3 protein
TRBJ2-1	.	.	TRBV5-4	TGTGCCAGCAGCTTGGACGCACGTGTTCGGGGGCACCCCTCCTACAATGAGCAGTTCTTC	CASSLDARVRGHPSYNEQFF
TRBJ2-5	.	few	TRBV29-1	TGCAGCGTTGGAGAGGAGGGGGCAGTCCAAGAGACCCAGTACTTC	CSVGEEGAVQETQYF
TRBJ1-5	.	.	TRBV19	TGTGCCAGTACCCCCGGGAGGCAGCTTAGCAATCAGCCCCAGCATTTT	CASTPGRQLSNQPQHF
TRBJ2-2	.	.	TRBV27	TGTGCCAGCAGGGCCCGGGCAGCCCAAGGCGGGGAGCTGTTTTTT	CASRARAAQGGELFF
TRBJ1-6	.	.	TRBV28	TGTGCCAGCAGACCCCCAGGGAGTTCACCCCTCCACTTT	CASRPPGSSPLHF
TRBJ2-4	.	once	TRBV19	TGTGCCAGTAGTCGGGACCAGGCCAAAAACATTCAGTACTTC	CASSRDQAKNIQYF
TRBJ2-7	.	.	TRBV5-5	TGTGCCAGCAGTCCCGGGTACAGGCTTACCTACGAGCAGTACTTC	CASSPGYRLTYEQYF
TRBJ1-1	.	.	TRBV9	TGTGCCAGCAGCGTAGGCATTTGGAACACTGAAGCTTTCTTT	CASSVGIWNTEAFF
TRBJ1-2	.	.	TRBV7-3	TGTGCCAGCAGCAAAAGACGGCAGATCTATGGCTACACCTTC	CASSKRRQIYGYTF
TRBJ2-7	TRBD2	.	TRBV10-2	TGCGCCAGCAGTAAAGGGAGGGCCTACGAGCAGTACTTC	CASSKGRAYEQYF
TRBJ2-7	.	.	TRBV27	TGTGCCAGCAGTTTGGGTGACGAGCAGTACTTC	CASSLGDEQYF
TRBJ2-1	TRBD2	.	TRBV7-3	TGTGCCAGCAGCTCACTAGGGAGCGGGGGCGCGGCTGAGCAGTTCTTC	CASSSLGSGGAAEQFF
TRBJ1-1	TRBD1	.	TRBV7-2	TGTGCCAGCAGATACACCGGGACAGCTGTCACTGAAGCTTTCTTT	CASRYTGTAVTEAFF
TRBJ1-2	.	many	TRBV5-4	TGTGCCAGCAGCTCCATCAGGAACTATGGCTACACCTTC	CASSSIRNYGYTF
TRBJ2-4	.	.	TRBV7-6	TGTGCCAGCAGCTTAGCAGGTGGGGAAGCCAAAAACATTCAGTACTTC	CASSLAGGEAKNIQYF
TRBJ2-1	.	.	TRBV9	TGTGCCAGCAGCGGTGGGGTGAACTCCTACAATGAGCAGTTCTTC	CASSGGVNSYNEQFF
TRBJ1-2	.	.	TRBV7-9	TGTGCCAGCAGCTTAGGCGGGACGGGAAGCTATGGCTACACCTTC	CASSLGGTGSYGYTF
TRBJ2-7	TRBD1	.	TRBV6-1	TGTGCCAGCAGAAGAGGGACAGGCGGAGAGCAGTACTTC	CASRRGTGGEQYF
TRBJ2-5	.	.	TRBV28	TGTGCCAGCAGTTTAGTCGGTACGCGAACCCAGTACTTC	CASSLVGTRTQYF
TRBJ1-5	TRBD1	.	TRBV5-8	TGTGCCAGCAGCTTAAGAAAGGGGACAGGTAGCAATCAGCCCCAGCATTTT	CASSLRKGTGSNQPQHF
TRBJ2-2	.	.	TRBV2	TGTGCCAGCATGAAACTGGCTAACACCGGGGAGCTGTTTTTT	CASMKLANTGELFF
TRBJ1-1	.	.	TRBV30	TGTGCCTGGAGCAATCGACCGGATGAAGCTTTCTTT	CAWSNRPDEAFF
TRBJ2-3	.	.	TRBV27	TGTGCCAGCAGCCAGCACCTAGGGAGCACAGATACGCAGTATTTT	CASSQHLGSTDTQYF
TRBJ1-1	.	.	TRBV19	TGTGCCTCCTCTCGCGGCGGAGACACTGAAGCTTTCTTT	CASSRGGDTEAFF
TRBJ1-4	.	.	TRBV7-3	TGTGCCAGCAGCTCAGGGGACCATGAAAAACTGTTTTTT	CASSSGDHEKLFF
TRBJ2-1	TRBD2	few	TRBV28	TGTGCCAGCATGGCTAGCGGGAGGTCATCCTACAATGAGCAGTTCTTC	CASMASGRSSYNEQFF
TRBJ1-1	.	.	TRBV30	TGTGCCTCCCCCGGGGCGACTGAAGCTTTCTTT	CASPGATEAFF
TRBJ2-3	TRBD1	.	TRBV11-2	TGTGCCAGCAGCCCAGGGACAGGTGGAGATACGCAGTATTTT	CASSPGTGGDTQYF
TRBJ2-7	.	.	TRBV15	TGTGCCACCAGCAGAGAACGAGCAGGGGTCTACGAGCAGTACTTC	CATSRERAGVYEQYF
TRBJ1-6	TRBD1	few	TRBV19	TGTGCCAGTAGTACGGGGACCCGGGGACAGAATTCACCCCTCCACTTT	CASSTGTRGQNSPLHF
TRBJ2-2	.	.	TRBV7-9	TGTGCCAGCAGCTTAGCAGGGGGTGTAGTCACCGGGGAGCTGTTTTTT	CASSLAGGVVTGELFF